This is a list of T cell receptor beta chains from one sample in a study of post-analysis software for immune sequencing data. TCRdb analysed the PCR reads with MiXCR anew, one entry per CDR3 protein. The table includes more than 500,000 distinct CDR3 sequences, around 34% detected once. The specimen sequenced was blood. The receptors shown here come from a girl between 2 and 17 years old with multiple sclerosis. Each CDR3 is given with its conserved first and last residue. A D gene is named only where the DNA matches it firmly. Clone size is shown for a subset of rows, as once, few, many or a class of expanded clone.

V	size	D	length	J	CDR3	DNA
TRBV20-1	few	TRBD1	12	TRBJ2-5	CSAQTGEETQYF	TGCAGTGCCCAAACAGGGGAAGAGACCCAGTACTTC
TRBV20-1	-	TRBD2	15	TRBJ2-1	CSVRVWLAGGNEQFF	TGCAGTGTTAGAGTGTGGCTAGCGGGTGGGAATGAGCAGTTCTTC
TRBV4-2	few	TRBD1	14	TRBJ2-5	CASSSGQAQETQYF	TGTGCCAGCAGCTCCGGACAGGCACAAGAGACCCAGTACTTC
TRBV5-1	few	-	14	TRBJ2-7	CASRGPGTLYEQYF	TGCGCCAGCAGGGGACCCGGGACCCTCTACGAGCAGTACTTC
TRBV6-1	-	TRBD1	15	TRBJ2-5	CASRSEGQGGETQYF	TGTGCCAGCAGGTCCGAGGGACAGGGGGGGGAGACCCAGTACTTC
TRBV19	-	-	13	TRBJ2-5	CASSRSAKETQYF	TGTGCCAGTAGTAGGAGTGCAAAAGAGACCCAGTACTTC
TRBV3-1	-	-	15	TRBJ2-4	CASSQEWVGKNIQYF	TGTGCCAGCAGCCAAGAGTGGGTCGGCAAAAACATTCAGTACTTC
TRBV11-2	few	TRBD2	14	TRBJ2-1	CASSLRLAGSEQFF	TGTGCCAGCAGCTTAAGGCTAGCGGGGTCTGAGCAGTTCTTC
TRBV18	-	-	16	TRBJ2-6	CASSPTRSMGANVLTF	TGTGCCAGCTCACCTACTAGGAGTATGGGGGCCAACGTCCTGACTTTC
TRBV5-1	-	-	15	TRBJ1-1	CASSFFGQVNTEAFF	TGCGCCAGCAGCTTCTTCGGCCAGGTCAACACTGAAGCTTTCTTT
TRBV7-2	many	TRBD1	15	TRBJ2-7	CASSLWDRASYEQYF	TGTGCCAGCAGCTTATGGGACAGGGCTTCCTACGAGCAGTACTTC
TRBV29-1	once	TRBD1	13	TRBJ2-3	CSTWTGGADTQYF	TGCAGCACCTGGACAGGGGGTGCAGATACGCAGTATTTT
TRBV25-1	-	TRBD1	14	TRBJ2-7	CASGDRGSFYEQYF	TGTGCCAGCGGGGACAGGGGGTCTTTCTACGAGCAGTACTTC
TRBV25-1	-	TRBD1	16	TRBJ2-1	CASSEFGGQGYNEQFF	TGTGCCAGCAGTGAATTCGGGGGACAGGGCTACAATGAGCAGTTCTTC
TRBV6-5	-	-	16	TRBJ1-3	CASSYSRQGYGNTIYF	TGTGCCAGCAGTTACTCGCGGCAGGGATATGGAAACACCATATATTTT
TRBV28	-	TRBD1	16	TRBJ1-5	CASWAPRTGGNQPQHF	TGTGCCAGCTGGGCCCCGCGGACAGGGGGCAATCAGCCCCAGCATTTT
TRBV4-1	-	TRBD2	18	TRBJ2-1	CASSPNPLGASGGGEQFF	TGCGCCAGCAGCCCGAATCCCCTAGGGGCTAGCGGGGGGGGAGAGCAGTTCTTC
TRBV29-1	many	-	12	TRBJ1-5	CSVGQVNQPQHF	TGCAGCGTTGGACAGGTAAATCAGCCCCAGCATTTT
TRBV6-5	-	TRBD1	14	TRBJ2-2	CASSYTQGTGELFF	TGTGCCAGCAGTTACACACAGGGGACCGGGGAGCTGTTTTTT
TRBV15	few	-	12	TRBJ2-1	CATSISGNEQFF	TGTGCCACCAGCATCAGCGGTAATGAGCAGTTCTTC
TRBV28	few	-	14	TRBJ2-3	CASSLGRGLDTQYF	TGTGCCAGCAGTTTGGGCAGGGGATTAGATACGCAGTATTTT
TRBV6-5	-	TRBD2	19	TRBJ2-3	CASSYSPLLAGGSTDTQYF	TGTGCCAGCAGTTACTCGCCCCTACTAGCGGGGGGTAGCACAGATACGCAGTATTTT
TRBV20-1	few	-	13	TRBJ2-5	CSASHGGKETQYF	TGCAGTGCTAGTCACGGGGGCAAAGAGACCCAGTACTTC
TRBV10-3	-	TRBD1	14	TRBJ1-5	CAVNDRGSNQPQHF	TGTGCCGTCAACGACAGGGGAAGCAATCAGCCCCAGCATTTT
TRBV18	-	TRBD2	14	TRBJ2-1	CASSRLAGGHEQFF	TGTGCCAGCTCAAGACTAGCGGGGGGCCATGAGCAGTTCTTC
TRBV7-8	few	TRBD2	18	TRBJ2-1	CASSLAISGGASYNEQFF	TGTGCCAGCAGCTTAGCGATTAGCGGGGGGGCATCCTACAATGAGCAGTTCTTC
TRBV9	-	TRBD1	15	TRBJ1-6	CASSLTGDSNSPLHF	TGTGCCAGCAGCCTTACAGGGGACTCAAATTCACCCCTCCACTTT